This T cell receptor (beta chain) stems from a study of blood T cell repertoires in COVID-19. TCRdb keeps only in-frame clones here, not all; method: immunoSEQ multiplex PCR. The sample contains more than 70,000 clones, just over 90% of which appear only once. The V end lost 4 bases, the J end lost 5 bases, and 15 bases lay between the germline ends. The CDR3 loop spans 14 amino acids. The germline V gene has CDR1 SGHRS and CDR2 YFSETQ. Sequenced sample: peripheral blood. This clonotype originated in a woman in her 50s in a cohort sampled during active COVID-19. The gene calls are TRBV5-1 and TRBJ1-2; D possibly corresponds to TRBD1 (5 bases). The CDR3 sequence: CASSLLQGEYGYTF. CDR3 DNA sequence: TGCGCCAGCAGCCTCCTCCAGGGCGAGTATGGCTACACCTTC.